This note documents a single TCR beta chain sequence. V lost 7 bases and J 0 bases, leaving 10 bases between the germline ends. Per germline, CDR1 MNHNY and CDR2 SVGAGI (reference sequence). This CDR3 spans 13 amino acids. The PCR employed 60 Vbeta primers together with 13 Jbeta primers. TCRdb's copy holds only in-frame clones and misses some; the assay was immunoSEQ multiplex PCR. The table includes around 150,000 clones, about 80% detected once. This sample stems from a study of cytomegalovirus exposure and HLA in healthy donors. The sequence was obtained from a man aged 40-49 years in good health and CMV-seropositive. This chain links TRBV6-6 with TRBJ2-7, with a tentative D call TRBD2 (6 bases). Material: PBMCs. The CDR3: CASMEGISYEQYF. The CDR3 region has the DNA TGTGCCAGCATGGAGGGTATCTCCTACGAGCAGTACTTC.